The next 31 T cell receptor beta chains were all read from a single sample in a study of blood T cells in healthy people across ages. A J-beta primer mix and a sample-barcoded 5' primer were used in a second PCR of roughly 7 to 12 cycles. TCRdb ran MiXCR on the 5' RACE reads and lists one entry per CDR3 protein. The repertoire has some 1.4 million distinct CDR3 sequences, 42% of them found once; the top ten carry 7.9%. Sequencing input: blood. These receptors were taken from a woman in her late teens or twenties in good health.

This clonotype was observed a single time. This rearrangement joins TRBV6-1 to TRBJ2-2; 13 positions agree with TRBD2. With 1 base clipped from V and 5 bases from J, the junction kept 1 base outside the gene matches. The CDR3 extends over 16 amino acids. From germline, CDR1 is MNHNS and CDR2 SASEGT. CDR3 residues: CASSEGTSGGTGELFF. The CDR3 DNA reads TGTGCCAGCAGTGAAGGGACTAGCGGGGGAACCGGGGAGCTGTTTTTT.

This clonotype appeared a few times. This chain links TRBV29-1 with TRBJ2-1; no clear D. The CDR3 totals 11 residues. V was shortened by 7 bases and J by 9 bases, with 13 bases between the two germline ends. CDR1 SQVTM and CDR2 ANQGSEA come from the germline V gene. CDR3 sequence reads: CSALSESEQFF. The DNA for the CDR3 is TGCAGCGCCCTTTCGGAGAGTGAGCAGTTCTTC.

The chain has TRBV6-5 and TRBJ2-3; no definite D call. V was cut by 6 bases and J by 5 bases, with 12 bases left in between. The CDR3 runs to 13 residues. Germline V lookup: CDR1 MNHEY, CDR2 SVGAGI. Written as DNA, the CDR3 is TGTGCCAGCAGCCCTACGTGGCAAGATACGCAGTATTTT. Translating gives CASSPTWQDTQYF.

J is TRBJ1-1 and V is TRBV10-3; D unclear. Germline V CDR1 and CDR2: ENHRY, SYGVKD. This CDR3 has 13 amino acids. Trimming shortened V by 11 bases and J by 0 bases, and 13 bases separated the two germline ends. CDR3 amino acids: CASEGGMNTEAFF. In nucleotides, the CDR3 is TGTGCCTCGGAGGGCGGGATGAACACTGAAGCTTTCTTT.

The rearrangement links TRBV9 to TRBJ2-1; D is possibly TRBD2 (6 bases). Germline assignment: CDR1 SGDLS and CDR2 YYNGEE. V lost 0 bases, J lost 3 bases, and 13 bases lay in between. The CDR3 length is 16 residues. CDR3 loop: CASSVGPGTFYNEQFF. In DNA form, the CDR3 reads TGTGCCAGCAGCGTAGGCCCCGGGACTTTCTACAATGAGCAGTTCTTC.

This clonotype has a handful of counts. The CDR3 bases are TGTGCCAGCAGCTTAGCGAGGGGCGGGGGGTCCACAGATACGCAGTATTTT. Amino acid sequence: CASSLARGGGSTDTQYF. The chain links TRBV7-8 to TRBJ2-3, with 8 nucleotides matching TRBD2. The V gene end was trimmed by 0 bases and the J gene end by 2 bases; junction bases not matched to a gene: 7. The CDR3 loop spans 17 amino acids. Germline loops: CDR1 SGHVS, CDR2 FQNEAQ.

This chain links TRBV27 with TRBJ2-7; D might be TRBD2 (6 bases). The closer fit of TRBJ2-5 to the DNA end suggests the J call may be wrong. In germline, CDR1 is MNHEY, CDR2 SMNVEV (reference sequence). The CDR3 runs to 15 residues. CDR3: CASRVKKRVQETQYF. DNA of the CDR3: TGTGCCAGCAGGGTGAAGAAGCGGGTACAAGAGACCCAGTACTTC.

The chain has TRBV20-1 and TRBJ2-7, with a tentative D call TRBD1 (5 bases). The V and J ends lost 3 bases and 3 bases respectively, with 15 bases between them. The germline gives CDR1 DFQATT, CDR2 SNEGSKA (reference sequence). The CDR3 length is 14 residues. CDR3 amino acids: CSARGQRLNYEQYF. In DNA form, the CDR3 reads TGCAGTGCTAGGGGGCAGCGCCTGAACTACGAGCAGTACTTC.

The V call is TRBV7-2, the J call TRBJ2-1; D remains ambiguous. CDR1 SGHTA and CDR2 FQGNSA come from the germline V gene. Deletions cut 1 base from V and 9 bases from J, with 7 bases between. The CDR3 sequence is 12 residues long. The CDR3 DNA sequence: TGTGCCAGCAGCTTAGACTTAGTTGAGCAGTTCTTC. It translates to CASSLDLVEQFF.

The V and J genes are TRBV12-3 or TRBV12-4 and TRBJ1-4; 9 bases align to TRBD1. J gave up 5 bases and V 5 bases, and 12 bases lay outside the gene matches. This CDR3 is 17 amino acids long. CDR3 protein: CASSGANDRGRNEKLFF. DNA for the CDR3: TGTGCCAGCAGTGGGGCGAACGACAGGGGGAGGAATGAAAAACTGTTTTTT.

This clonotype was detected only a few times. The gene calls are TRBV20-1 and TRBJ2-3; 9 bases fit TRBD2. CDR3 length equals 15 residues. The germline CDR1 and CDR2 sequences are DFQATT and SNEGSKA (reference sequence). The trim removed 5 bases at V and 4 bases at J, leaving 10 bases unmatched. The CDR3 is CSAFIAGEVSDTQYF. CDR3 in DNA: TGCAGTGCTTTCATAGCGGGAGAGGTCTCAGATACGCAGTATTTT.

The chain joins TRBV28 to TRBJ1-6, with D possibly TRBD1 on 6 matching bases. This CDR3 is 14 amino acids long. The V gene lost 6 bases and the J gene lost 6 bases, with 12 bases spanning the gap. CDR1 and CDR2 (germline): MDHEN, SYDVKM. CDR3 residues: CASSLAGVNSPLHF. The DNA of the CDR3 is TGTGCCAGCAGCCTGGCAGGGGTTAATTCACCCCTCCACTTT.

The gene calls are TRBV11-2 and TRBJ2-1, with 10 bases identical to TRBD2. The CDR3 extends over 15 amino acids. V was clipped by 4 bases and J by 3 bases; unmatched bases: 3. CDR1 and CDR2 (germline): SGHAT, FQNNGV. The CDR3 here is CASSSGTSVYNEQFF. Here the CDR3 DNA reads TGTGCCAGCAGCTCCGGGACTAGCGTCTACAATGAGCAGTTCTTC.

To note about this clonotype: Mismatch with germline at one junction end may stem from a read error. The CDR3, as DNA: TGTGCCAGCAGGGAAGCGCTAGCGATGAACAATGAGCAGTTCTTC. It translates to CASREALAMNNEQFF. V gene TRBV6-1 combines with J gene TRBJ2-1; tentatively, D is TRBD2 (6 bases). This CDR3 spans 15 amino acids. Germline V gene sequence: CDR1 MNHNS, CDR2 SASEGT.

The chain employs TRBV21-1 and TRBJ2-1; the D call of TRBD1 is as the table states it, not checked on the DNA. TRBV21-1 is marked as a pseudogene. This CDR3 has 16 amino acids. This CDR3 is CASTRRDTRKNNEQFF. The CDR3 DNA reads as TGTGCCAGCACCCGAAGGGACACCCGGAAGAACAATGAGCAGTTCTTC.

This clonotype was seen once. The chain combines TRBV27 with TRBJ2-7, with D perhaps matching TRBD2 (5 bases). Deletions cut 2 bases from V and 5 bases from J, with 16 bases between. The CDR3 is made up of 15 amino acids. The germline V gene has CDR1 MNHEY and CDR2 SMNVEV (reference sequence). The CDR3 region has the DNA TGTGCCAGCAGTTTAGTTGTAGCTACCGGGGACGAGCAGTACTTC. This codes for CASSLVVATGDEQYF.

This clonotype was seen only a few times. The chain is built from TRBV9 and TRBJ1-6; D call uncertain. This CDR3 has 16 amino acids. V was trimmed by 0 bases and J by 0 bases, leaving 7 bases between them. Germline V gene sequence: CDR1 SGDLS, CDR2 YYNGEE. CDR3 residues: CASSVGGSSYNSPLHF. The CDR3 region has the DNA TGTGCCAGCAGCGTAGGAGGCAGCTCCTATAATTCACCCCTCCACTTT.

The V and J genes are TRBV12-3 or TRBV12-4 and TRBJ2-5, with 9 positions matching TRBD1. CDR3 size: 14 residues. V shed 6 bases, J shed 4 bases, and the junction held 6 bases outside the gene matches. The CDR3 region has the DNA TGTGCCAGCAGGGGCACAGGGGGCTCAGAGACCCAGTACTTC. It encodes CASRGTGGSETQYF.

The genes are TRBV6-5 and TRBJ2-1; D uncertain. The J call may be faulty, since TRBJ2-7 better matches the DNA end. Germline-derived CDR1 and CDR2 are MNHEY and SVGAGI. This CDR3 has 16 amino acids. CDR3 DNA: TGTGCCAGCAGTTATTCGCACAGTAGCTCCTACAATGAGCAGTACTTC. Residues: CASSYSHSSSYNEQYF.

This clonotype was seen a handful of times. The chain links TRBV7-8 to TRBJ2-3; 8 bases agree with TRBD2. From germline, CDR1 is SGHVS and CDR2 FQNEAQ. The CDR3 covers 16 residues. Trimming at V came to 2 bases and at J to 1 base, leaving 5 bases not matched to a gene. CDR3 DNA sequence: TGTGCCAGCAGCTTAAGGAGACTAGCGCGCACAGATACGCAGTATTTT. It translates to CASSLRRLARTDTQYF.

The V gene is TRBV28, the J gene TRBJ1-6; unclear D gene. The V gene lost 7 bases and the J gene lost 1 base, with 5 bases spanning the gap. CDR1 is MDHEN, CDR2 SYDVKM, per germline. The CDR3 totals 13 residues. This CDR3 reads CASKRSYNSPLHF. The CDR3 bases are TGTGCCAGCAAAAGATCCTATAATTCACCCCTCCACTTT.

CDR3: CASTLGQGRLSNQPQHF. The CDR3 nucleotides are TGTGCCAGCACTTTGGGACAGGGGAGGTTAAGCAATCAGCCCCAGCATTTT. The chain uses TRBV12-3 or TRBV12-4 and TRBJ1-5, with TRBD1 matching over 10 bases. Trimming removed 7 bases from V and 1 base from J; junction bases left unmatched: 10. The CDR3 runs 17 residues.

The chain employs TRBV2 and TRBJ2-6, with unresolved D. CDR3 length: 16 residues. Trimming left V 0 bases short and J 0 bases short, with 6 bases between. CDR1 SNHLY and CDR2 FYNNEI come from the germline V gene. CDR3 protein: CASSEAGTSGANVLTF. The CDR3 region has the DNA TGTGCCAGCAGTGAAGCAGGTACCTCTGGGGCCAACGTCCTGACTTTC.

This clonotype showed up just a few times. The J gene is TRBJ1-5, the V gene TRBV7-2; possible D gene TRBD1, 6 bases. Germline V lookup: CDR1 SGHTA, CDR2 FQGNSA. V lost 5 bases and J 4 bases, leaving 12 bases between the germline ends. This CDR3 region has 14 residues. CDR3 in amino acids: CASSHGQPNQPQHF. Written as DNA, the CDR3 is TGTGCCAGCAGCCACGGACAGCCTAATCAGCCCCAGCATTTT.

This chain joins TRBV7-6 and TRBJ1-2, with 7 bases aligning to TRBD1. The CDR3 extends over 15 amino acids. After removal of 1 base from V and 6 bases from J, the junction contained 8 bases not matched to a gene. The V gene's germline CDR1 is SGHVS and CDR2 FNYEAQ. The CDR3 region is CASSLGLGGVNGYTF. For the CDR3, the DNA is TGTGCCAGCAGCTTAGGGTTAGGGGGCGTAAATGGCTACACCTTC.

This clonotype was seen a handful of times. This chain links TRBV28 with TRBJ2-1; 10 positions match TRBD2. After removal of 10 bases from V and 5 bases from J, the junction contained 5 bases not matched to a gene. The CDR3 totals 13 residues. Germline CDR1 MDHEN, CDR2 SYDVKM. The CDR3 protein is CATTSGVDNEQFF. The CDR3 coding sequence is TGTGCCACCACTAGCGGGGTCGACAATGAGCAGTTCTTC.

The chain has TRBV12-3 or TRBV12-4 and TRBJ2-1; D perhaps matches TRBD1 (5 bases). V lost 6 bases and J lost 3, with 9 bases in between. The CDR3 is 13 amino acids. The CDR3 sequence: CASRYDSYNEQFF. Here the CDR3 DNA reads TGTGCCAGCAGGTATGACAGCTACAATGAGCAGTTCTTC.

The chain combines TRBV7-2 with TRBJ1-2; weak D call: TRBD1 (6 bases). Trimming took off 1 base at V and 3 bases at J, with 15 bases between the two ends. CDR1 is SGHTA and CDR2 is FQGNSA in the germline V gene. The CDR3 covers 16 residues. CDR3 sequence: CASSLGLGAAYYGYTF. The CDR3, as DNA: TGTGCCAGCAGCTTAGGCTTGGGGGCGGCGTACTATGGCTACACCTTC.

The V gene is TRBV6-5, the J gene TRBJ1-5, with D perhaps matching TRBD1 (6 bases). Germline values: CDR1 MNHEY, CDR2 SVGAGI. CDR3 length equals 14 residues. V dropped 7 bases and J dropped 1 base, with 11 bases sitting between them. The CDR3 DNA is TGTGCCAGCACTCAAGGGGGGAGCAATCAGCCCCAGCATTTT. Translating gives CASTQGGSNQPQHF.

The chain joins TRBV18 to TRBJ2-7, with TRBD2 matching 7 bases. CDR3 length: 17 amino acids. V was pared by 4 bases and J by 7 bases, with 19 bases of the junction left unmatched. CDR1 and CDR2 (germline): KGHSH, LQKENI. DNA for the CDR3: TGTGCCAGCTCACGGCTCTTGACTAGCTTCCCCTACAATGAGCAGTACTTC. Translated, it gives CASSRLLTSFPYNEQYF.

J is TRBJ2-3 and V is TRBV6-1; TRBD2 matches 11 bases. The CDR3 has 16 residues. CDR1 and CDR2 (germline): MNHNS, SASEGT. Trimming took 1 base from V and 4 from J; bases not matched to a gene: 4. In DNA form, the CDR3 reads TGTGCCAGCAGTGAAGAGGCTAGCGGGAGGTCAGATACGCAGTATTTT. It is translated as CASSEEASGRSDTQYF.